This TCR beta chain was documented in a study of cytomegalovirus exposure and HLA in healthy donors. All the people who gave samples were healthy bone marrow donors. CDR3 size: 14 residues. V lost 5 bases to trimming and J lost 6 bases, with 12 bases between them. Looked up from germline, CDR1 is SGHRS and CDR2 is YFSETQ. Use of 60 Vbeta and 13 Jbeta primers characterized the PCR. Libraries were prepared by immunoSEQ multiplex PCR; TCRdb keeps only in-frame clonotypes and omits some of them. The table lists more than 90,000 clones, 78% of them singletons. This clone was picked up a small number of times.

Input material: PBMCs. This chain links TRBV5-1 with TRBJ2-6, with D tentatively TRBD1 (5 bases). This TCR was sampled from a woman in her thirties or forties in good health and CMV-seronegative. CDR3 region: CASRKGLEANVLTF. The DNA for the CDR3 is TGCGCCAGCAGAAAGGGGCTTGAGGCCAACGTCCTGACTTTC.